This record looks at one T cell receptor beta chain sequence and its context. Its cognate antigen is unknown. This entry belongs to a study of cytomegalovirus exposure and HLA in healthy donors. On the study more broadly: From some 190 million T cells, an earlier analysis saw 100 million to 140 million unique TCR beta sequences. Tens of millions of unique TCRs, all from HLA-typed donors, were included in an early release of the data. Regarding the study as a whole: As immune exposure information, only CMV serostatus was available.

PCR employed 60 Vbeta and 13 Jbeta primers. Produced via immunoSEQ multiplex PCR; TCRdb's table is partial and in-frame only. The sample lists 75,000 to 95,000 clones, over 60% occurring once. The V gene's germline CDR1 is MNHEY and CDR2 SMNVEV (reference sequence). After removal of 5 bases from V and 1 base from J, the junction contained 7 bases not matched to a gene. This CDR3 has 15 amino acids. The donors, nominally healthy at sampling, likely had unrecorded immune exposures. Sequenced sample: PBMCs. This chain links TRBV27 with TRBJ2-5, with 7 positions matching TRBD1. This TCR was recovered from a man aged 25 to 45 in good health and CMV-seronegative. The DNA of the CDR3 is TGTGCCAGCAGTCCCCCAGGACAGGCCCAAGAGACCCAGTACTTC. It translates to CASSPPGQAQETQYF.